This entry lists 13 T cell receptor beta chains sequenced from one sample in a study of cytomegalovirus exposure and HLA in healthy donors. It was with 60 Vbeta and 13 Jbeta primers that the PCR ran. TCRdb's copy holds only in-frame clones and misses some; the assay was immunoSEQ multiplex PCR. Found here are around 94,000 clones, 63% of them singletons; the top ten hold 4.5% to 5%. The sample taken for sequencing was PBMCs. These receptors all stem from a human donor in good health.

The chain employs TRBV5-1 and TRBJ2-1, with 10 bases that match TRBD1. CDR3 length: 21 amino acids. V lost 2 bases and J lost 0; bases outside the gene matches: 17. Germline assignment: CDR1 SGHRS and CDR2 YFSETQ. CDR3 in amino acids: CASSFPASGQGPRYSYNEQFF. In DNA form, the CDR3 reads TGCGCCAGCAGCTTCCCCGCCTCGGGACAGGGGCCCCGCTACTCCTACAATGAGCAGTTCTTC.

This clone was detected a few times. This chain uses TRBV28 with TRBJ2-5; TRBD2 aligns across 9 bases. Germline-derived CDR1 and CDR2 are MDHEN and SYDVKM. This CDR3 has 15 amino acids. J lost 3 bases, V lost 5 bases, and 7 bases had no gene match. CDR3 amino acids: CASSGTSGYEETQYF. Written as DNA, the CDR3 is TGTGCCAGCAGTGGAACTAGCGGGTATGAAGAGACCCAGTACTTC.

This sequence joins TRBV15 and TRBJ2-1; D perhaps matches TRBD1 (6 bases). This CDR3 region has 13 residues. V was cut by 1 base and J by 6 bases, with 7 bases left in between. The germline V gene encodes CDR1 LNHNV and CDR2 YYDKDF (reference sequence). The DNA for the CDR3 is TGTGCCACCAGCAGAGGCAGGGGCAATGAGCAGTTCTTC. Translation: CATSRGRGNEQFF.

This chain connects TRBV2 to TRBJ1-5; 7 bases match TRBD1. CDR1 and CDR2 from the germline V gene are SNHLY and FYNNEI. This CDR3 has 15 residues. The V gene end was trimmed by 7 bases and the J gene end by 6 bases; junction bases not matched to a gene: 12. DNA for the CDR3: TGTGCCAGCACCGAGCTCTTAGGGGGCAGTCAGCCCCAGCATTTT. It is translated as CASTELLGGSQPQHF.

V and J are TRBV7-9 and TRBJ1-4; 7 bases line up with TRBD1. The CDR3 covers 14 residues. Germline V gives CDR1 SEHNR, CDR2 FQNEAQ (reference sequence). The V segment lost 3 bases and the J segment 8 bases; nucleotides outside the gene matches: 6. The CDR3 bases are TGTGCCAGCAGCTTTGCAGGGGGAGAAGAAAAACTGTTTTTT. Amino acid sequence: CASSFAGGEEKLFF. Full variable domain (rest looked up from reference TRBV7-9 and TRBJ1-4): DTGVSQNPRHKITKRGQNVTFRCDPISEHNRLYWYRQTLGQGPEFLTYFQNEAQLEKSRLLSDRFSAERPKGSFSTLEIQRTEQGDSAMYLCASSFAGGEEKLFFGSGTQLSVL.

The V and J genes are TRBV2 and TRBJ2-7, with a possible D match to TRBD1 (5 bases). The CDR3 sequence is 15 residues long. V gave up 1 base and J gave up 5 bases, with 15 bases separating them. CDR1 is SNHLY, CDR2 FYNNEI, per germline. The CDR3 spells CASSEVRQGTDEQYF. CDR3 bases: TGTGCCAGCAGTGAAGTGCGTCAGGGCACCGACGAGCAGTACTTC.

The J gene is TRBJ2-1, the V gene TRBV12-5; 7 bases agree with TRBD2. The germline gives CDR1 LGHNT, CDR2 FRNRAP. This CDR3 spans 12 amino acids. The ends lost 6 bases at V and 5 bases at J; junction bases unmatched: 1. The CDR3 nucleotides are TGTGCTAGTGGGACTAGCAACAATGAGCAGTTCTTC. Residues: CASGTSNNEQFF.

The chain links TRBV6-1 to TRBJ1-1, with 7 bases that match TRBD1. This CDR3 spans 13 amino acids. Losses at the gene ends were 7 bases for V and 7 bases for J; bases not matched to a gene: 9. Germline assignment: CDR1 MNHNS and CDR2 SASEGT. Written as DNA, the CDR3 is TGTGCCAGCACCGTACCCCGGGACAGTGAAGCTTTCTTT. Protein product: CASTVPRDSEAFF.

In its sample, this clone was seen a few times. The CDR3 sequence is CSAVLGGTQYF. The DNA of the CDR3 is TGCAGTGCCGTCCTGGGAGGTACGCAGTATTTT. The chain employs TRBV20-1 and TRBJ2-3; tentatively, D is TRBD2 (6 bases). Looked up from germline, CDR1 is DFQATT and CDR2 is SNEGSKA (reference sequence). Trimming removed 6 bases from V and 8 bases from J, with 12 bases in between. The CDR3 has 11 amino acids.

V usage is TRBV4-2 and J usage is TRBJ1-5; possible D gene TRBD1, 5 bases. Trimming removed 0 bases from V and 6 bases from J, with 12 bases in between. Germline V CDR1 and CDR2: LGHNA, YNFKEQ. This CDR3 comprises 15 residues. CDR3 in DNA: TGTGCCAGCAGCCAAGATTTGACAGCCGTTCAGCCCCAGCATTTT. This sequence encodes CASSQDLTAVQPQHF.

This rearrangement joins TRBV27 to TRBJ2-1; D uncertain. Germline CDR1 is MNHEY and CDR2 is SMNVEV (reference sequence). V gave up 4 bases and J gave up 10 bases, with 20 bases separating them. The CDR3 is 15 amino acids. The CDR3 DNA reads TGTGCCAGCAGTTCCAACCCCCCAGAATCGATCGAGCAGTTCTTC. It encodes CASSSNPPESIEQFF.

This chain uses TRBV6-4 with TRBJ2-1; 9 bases agree with TRBD1. The germline gives CDR1 MRHNA, CDR2 SNTAGT. The CDR3 contains 15 residues. The V gene end was trimmed by 3 bases and the J gene end by 6 bases; junction bases not matched to a gene: 6. DNA of the CDR3: TGTGCCAGCAGTGAAGCTCCGACAGGGGGCAATGAGCAGTTCTTC. It encodes CASSEAPTGGNEQFF.

V gene TRBV2 combines with J gene TRBJ2-5; D is possibly TRBD1 (6 bases). TRBJ2-7 matches the DNA end more closely, so the J call is doubtful. The germline V gene encodes CDR1 SNHLY and CDR2 FYNNEI. The CDR3 runs to 11 residues. CDR3 bases: TGTGCCACCACACAGGGCCCCGAGCAGTACTTC. Translated, it gives CATTQGPEQYF.